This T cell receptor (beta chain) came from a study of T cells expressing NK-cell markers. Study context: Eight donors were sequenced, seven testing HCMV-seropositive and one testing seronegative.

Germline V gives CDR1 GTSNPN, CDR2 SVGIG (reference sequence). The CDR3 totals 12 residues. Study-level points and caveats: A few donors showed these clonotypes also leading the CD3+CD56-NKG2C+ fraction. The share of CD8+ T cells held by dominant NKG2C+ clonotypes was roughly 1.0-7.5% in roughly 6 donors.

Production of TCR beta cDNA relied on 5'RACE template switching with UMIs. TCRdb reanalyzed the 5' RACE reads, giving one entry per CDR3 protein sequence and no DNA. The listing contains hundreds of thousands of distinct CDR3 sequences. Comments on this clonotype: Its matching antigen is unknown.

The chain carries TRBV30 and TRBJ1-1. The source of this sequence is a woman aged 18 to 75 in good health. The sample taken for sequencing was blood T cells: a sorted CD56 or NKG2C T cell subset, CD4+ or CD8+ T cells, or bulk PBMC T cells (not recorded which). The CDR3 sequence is CAWIGPNTEAFF.